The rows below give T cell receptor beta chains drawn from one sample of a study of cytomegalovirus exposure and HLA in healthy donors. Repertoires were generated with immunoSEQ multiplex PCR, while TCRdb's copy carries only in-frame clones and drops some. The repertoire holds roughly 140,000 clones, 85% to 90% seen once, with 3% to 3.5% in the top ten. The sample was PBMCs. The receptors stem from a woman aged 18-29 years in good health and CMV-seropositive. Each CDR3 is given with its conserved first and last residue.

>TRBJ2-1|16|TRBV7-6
CASSLRTSGSIGEQFF
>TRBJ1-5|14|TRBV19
CASSRRRENQPQHF
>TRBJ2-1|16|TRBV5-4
CASSSMTGRAYNEQFF
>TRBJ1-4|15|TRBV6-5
CASSSPTGGKEKLFF
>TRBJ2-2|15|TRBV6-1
CASSRDRAGTGELFF
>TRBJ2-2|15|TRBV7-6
CASSLRSHYTGELFF
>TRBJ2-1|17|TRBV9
CASSVNRLAETYNEQFF
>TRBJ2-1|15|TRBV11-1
CASSPGLAGMNEQFF
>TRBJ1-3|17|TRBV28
CASSYLYVVTSGNTIYF
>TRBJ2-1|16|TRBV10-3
CAISGRGLAGMDEQFF
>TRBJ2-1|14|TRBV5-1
CASSFLAGDGEQFF
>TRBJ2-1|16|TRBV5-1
CASSLDSQRDYNEQFF
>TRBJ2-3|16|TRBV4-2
CASSPRSSGTADTQYF
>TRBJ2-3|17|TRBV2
CASSEYGTSGSTDTQYF
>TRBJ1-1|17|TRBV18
CASSPGPGGVGNTEAFF
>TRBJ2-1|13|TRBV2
CARGTSGNNEQFF
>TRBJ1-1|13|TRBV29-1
CSVRGRGNTEAFF
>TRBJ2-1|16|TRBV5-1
CASSSTSASSYNEQFF
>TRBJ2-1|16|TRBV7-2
CASSLGSAGVANEQFF
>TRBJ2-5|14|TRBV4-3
CASSQGEEYGTQYF
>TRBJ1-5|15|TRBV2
CASSGDSRLIRPQHF
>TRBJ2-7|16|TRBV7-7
CASSLKLAGTNYEQYF
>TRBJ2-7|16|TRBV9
CASSVRLAGLSYEQYF
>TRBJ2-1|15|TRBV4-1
CASSQVTNLYNEQFF
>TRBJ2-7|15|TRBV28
CASGTGGGVTYEQYF
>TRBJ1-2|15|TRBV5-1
CASSPQGLVGDGYTF
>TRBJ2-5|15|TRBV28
CASSESGLAGETQYF
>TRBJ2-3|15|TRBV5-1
CASTQNIGGTDTQYF
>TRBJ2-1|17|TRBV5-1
CASSLSPETRFYNEQFF
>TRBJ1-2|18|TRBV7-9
CASSLEGTGGLSVYGYTF
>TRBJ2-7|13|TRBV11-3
CASSPGIIHEQYF
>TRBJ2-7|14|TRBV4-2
CASSQVAGGYEQYF
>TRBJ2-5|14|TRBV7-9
CASSLYGGEETQYF
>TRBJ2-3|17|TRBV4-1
CASSQVLTSGYTDTQYF
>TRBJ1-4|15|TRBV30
CAWRAQGFTNEKLFF
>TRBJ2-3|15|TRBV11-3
CASSPEGTRTDTQYF
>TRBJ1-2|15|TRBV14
CASSRGQGESYGYTF
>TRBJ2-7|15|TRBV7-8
CASSTRTSGTYEQYF
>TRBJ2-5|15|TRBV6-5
CASSYSWATEETQYF
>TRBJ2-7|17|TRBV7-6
CASSLGSQGPPGNEQYF
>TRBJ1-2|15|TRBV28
CASSLGGALYYGYTF
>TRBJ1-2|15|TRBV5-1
CASSLNPGQGYGYTF
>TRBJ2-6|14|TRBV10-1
CASSASSGANVLTF
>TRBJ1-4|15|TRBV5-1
CASSTQGALTEKLFF
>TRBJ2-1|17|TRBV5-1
CASSPLGGWSSYNEQFF
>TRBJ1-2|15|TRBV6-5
CASSQTGSLNYGYTF